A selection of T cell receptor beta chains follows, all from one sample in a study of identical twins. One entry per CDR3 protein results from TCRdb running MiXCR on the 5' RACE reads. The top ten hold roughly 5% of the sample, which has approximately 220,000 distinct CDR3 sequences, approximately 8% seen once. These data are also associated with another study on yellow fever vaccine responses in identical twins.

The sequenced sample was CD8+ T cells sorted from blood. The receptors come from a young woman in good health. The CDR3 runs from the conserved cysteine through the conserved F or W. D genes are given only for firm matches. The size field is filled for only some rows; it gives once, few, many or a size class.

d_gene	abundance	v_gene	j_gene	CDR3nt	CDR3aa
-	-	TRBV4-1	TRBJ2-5	TGCGCCAGCAGCCAAGATTCGGGCGGGGTTAAGTACTTC	CASSQDSGGVKYF
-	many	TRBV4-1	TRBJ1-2	TGCGCCAGCAGCCAGATGGCCCGGGATGGCTACACCTTC	CASSQMARDGYTF
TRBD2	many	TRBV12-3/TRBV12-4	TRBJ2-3	TGTGCCAGCAGTCCGGTCACTAGCGGGGGCACAGATACGCAGTATTTT	CASSPVTSGGTDTQYF
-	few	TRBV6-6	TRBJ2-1	TGTGCCAGCAGAGACGGGCGTTACAATGAGCAGTTCTTC	CASRDGRYNEQFF
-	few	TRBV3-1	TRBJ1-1	TGTGCCTTCCAGGGGAGGAACACTGAAGCTTTCTTT	CAFQGRNTEAFF
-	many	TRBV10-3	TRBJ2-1	TGTGCCATCTCCCCCGGGGGCTCCTACAATGAGCAGTTCTTC	CAISPGGSYNEQFF
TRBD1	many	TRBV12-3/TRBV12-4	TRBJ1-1	TGTGCCAGCAGTGGGACTGGCAAGGGACAGGCTCCTGAAGCTTTCTTT	CASSGTGKGQAPEAFF
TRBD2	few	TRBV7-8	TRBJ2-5	TGTGCCAGCACCCCTAGGGGAGGGATGGAGACCCAGTACTTC	CASTPRGGMETQYF
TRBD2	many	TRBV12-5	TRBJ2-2	TGTGCTAGTGGCTCACCTCCCCTACTAGCGACGAACACCGGGGAGCTGTTTTTT	CASGSPPLLATNTGELFF
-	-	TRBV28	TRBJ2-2	TGTGCCAGCAGTTTAGGGGGTAGGGATACCGGGGAGCTGTTTTTT	CASSLGGRDTGELFF
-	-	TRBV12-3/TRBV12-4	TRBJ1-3	TGTGCCAGCAGTTTCTGGGGAGCTGGAAACACCATATATTTT	CASSFWGAGNTIYF
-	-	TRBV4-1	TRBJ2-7	TGCGCCAGCAGCCAAGCGGAGGGATCCTACGAGCAGTACTTC	CASSQAEGSYEQYF
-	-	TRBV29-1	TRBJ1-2	TGCAGCGTTGAAGACCTTCCTCTTAACTATGGCTACACCTTC	CSVEDLPLNYGYTF
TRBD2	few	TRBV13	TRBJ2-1	TGTGCCAGCAGCCCCGCGACTAGCGGACGCTACAATGAGCAGTTCTTC	CASSPATSGRYNEQFF
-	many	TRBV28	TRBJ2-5	TGTGCCAGCAATACTCCCGTCCAGAGGGAGACCCAGTACTTC	CASNTPVQRETQYF
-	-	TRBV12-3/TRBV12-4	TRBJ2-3	TGTGCCAGCAGCCCCTGGCCGGATACGCAGTATTTT	CASSPWPDTQYF
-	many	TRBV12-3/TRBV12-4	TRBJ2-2	TGTGCCAGCACTCTTGGGTCCGGGGAGCTGTTTTTT	CASTLGSGELFF
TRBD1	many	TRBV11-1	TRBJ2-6	TGTGCCAGCAGCTTAGCTTTGGCCTTCGGGACAGGGTTATCCTCTGGGGCCAACGTCCTGACCTTC	CASSLALAFGTGLSSGANVLTF
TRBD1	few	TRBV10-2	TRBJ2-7	TGCGCCAGCAGTCCGACAGGGGGGGACTACGAGCAGTACTTC	CASSPTGGDYEQYF
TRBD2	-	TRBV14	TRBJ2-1	TGTGCCAGCCGACAAGGTAGCGGGAGGTTTTTTGAGCAGTTCTTC	CASRQGSGRFFEQFF
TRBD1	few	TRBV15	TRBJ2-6	TGTGCCACCAGCAGCTTAACAGGGGGCGCAGGGGCCAACGTCCTGACTTTC	CATSSLTGGAGANVLTF
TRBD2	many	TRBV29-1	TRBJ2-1	TGCAGCGTTGAAGGGAAGCGGGAGAAGGACAATGAGCAGTTCTTC	CSVEGKREKDNEQFF
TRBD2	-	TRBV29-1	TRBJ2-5	TGCAGCGTTGAAGGAATAAGCGGGAGGGCCCAGGAGACCCAGTACTTC	CSVEGISGRAQETQYF
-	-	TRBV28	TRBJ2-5	TGTGCCAGCATCCCCCCGGGGGAAGAGACCCAGTACTTC	CASIPPGEETQYF
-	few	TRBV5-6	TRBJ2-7	TGTGCCAGCAGCTCGGGATACTCCTACGAGCAGTACTTC	CASSSGYSYEQYF
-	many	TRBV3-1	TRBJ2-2	TGTGCCAGCAGCCAAGATGACGGGACGGGCACCGGGGAGCTGTTTTTT	CASSQDDGTGTGELFF
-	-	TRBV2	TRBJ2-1	TGTGCCAGCAGTGTTGGGAGGAGGAATGAGCAGTTCTTC	CASSVGRRNEQFF
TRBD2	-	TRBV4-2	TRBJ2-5	TGTGCCAGCAGCCAAGCCGGAAGGGAGGGGGAGACCCAGTACTTC	CASSQAGREGETQYF
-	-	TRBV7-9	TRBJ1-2	TGTGCCAGCAGCCGGACGGGGGACTATGGCTACACCTTC	CASSRTGDYGYTF
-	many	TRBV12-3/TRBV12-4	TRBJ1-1	TGTGCCAGCAGAATTGGAGGGGTTAACACTGAAGCTTTCTTT	CASRIGGVNTEAFF
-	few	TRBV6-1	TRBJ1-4	TGTGCCAGCAGTGCCCCACCGGACAGCCAAAATGAAAAACTGTTTTTT	CASSAPPDSQNEKLFF
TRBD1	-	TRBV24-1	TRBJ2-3	TGTGCCACCAGTGACAGGGGGCATCAAGATACGCAGTATTTT	CATSDRGHQDTQYF
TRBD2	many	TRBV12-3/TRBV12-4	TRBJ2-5	TGTGCCAGCAGTTTGGGGACTAGCGGTGGGACCCAGTACTTC	CASSLGTSGGTQYF
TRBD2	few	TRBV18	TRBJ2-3	TGTGCCAGCTCACCACCCGGACTAGCGGGAGTAGGGACAGATACGCAGTATTTT	CASSPPGLAGVGTDTQYF
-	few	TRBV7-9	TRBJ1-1	TGTGCCAGCAGCTTATTCAGGGTGGGCACTGAAGCTTTCTTT	CASSLFRVGTEAFF
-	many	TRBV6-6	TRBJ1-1	TGTGCCAGCATCCTCCGGACTGAAGCTTTCTTT	CASILRTEAFF
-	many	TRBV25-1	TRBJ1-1	TGTGCCAGCAGTGAATTCGGGGGCAGGACTGAAGCTTTCTTT	CASSEFGGRTEAFF
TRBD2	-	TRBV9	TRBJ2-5	TGTGCCAGCAGCCCTCCGCAGGGAGGGGCGGGGGAGACCCAGTACTTC	CASSPPQGGAGETQYF
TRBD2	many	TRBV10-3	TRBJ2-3	TGTGCCATCAGAGGGACTAGCGGGGGCCTTAGAACAGATACGCAGTATTTT	CAIRGTSGGLRTDTQYF
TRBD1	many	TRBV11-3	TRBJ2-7	TGTGCCAGCAGCCCTGGACAGGGGATCTACGAGCAGTACTTC	CASSPGQGIYEQYF
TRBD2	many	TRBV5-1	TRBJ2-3	TGCGCCAGCAGCCCCGGGACTAGTACTGGGTATACGCAGTATTTT	CASSPGTSTGYTQYF
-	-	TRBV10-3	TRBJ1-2	TGTGCCATCAGCAACACGGAGGGAAACTATGGCTACACCTTC	CAISNTEGNYGYTF